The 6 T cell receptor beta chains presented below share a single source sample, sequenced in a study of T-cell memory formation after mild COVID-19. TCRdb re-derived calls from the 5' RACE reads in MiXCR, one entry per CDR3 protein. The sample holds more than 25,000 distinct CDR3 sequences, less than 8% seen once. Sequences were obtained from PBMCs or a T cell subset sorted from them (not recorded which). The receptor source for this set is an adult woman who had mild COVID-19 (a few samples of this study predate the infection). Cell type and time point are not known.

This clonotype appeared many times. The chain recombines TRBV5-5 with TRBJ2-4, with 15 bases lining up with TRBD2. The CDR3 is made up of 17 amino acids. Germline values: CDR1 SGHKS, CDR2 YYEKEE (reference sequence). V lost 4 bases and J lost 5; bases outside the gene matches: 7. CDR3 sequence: CASSMGLAGGFENIQYF. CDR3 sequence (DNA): TGTGCCAGCAGCATGGGACTAGCGGGAGGATTTGAAAACATTCAGTACTTC.

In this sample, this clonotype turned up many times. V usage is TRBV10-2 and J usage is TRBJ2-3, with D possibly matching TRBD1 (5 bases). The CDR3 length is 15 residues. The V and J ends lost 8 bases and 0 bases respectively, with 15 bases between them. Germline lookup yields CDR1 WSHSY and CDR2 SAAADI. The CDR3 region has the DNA TGCGCCAGCCAATCAGGGTCCCGAAGCACAGATACGCAGTATTTT. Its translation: CASQSGSRSTDTQYF.

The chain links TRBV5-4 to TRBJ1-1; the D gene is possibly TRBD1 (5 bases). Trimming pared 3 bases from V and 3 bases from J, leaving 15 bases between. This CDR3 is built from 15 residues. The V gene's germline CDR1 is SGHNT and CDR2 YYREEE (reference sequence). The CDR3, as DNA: TGTGCCAGCAGCTCCGGACATCCGAGGGACACTGAAGCTTTCTTT. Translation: CASSSGHPRDTEAFF.

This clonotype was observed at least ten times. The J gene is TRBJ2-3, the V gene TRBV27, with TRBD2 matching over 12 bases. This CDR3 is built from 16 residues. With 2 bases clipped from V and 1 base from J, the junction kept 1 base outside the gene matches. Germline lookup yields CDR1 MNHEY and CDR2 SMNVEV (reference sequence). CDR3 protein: CASSLLAGGGTDTQYF. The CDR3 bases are TGTGCCAGCAGTTTACTAGCGGGGGGGGGCACAGATACGCAGTATTTT.

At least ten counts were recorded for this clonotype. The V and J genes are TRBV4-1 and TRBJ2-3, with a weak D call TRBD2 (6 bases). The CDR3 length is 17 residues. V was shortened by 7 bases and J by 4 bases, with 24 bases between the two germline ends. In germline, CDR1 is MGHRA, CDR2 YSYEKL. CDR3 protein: CASTTLGGPRGSDTQYF. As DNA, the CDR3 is TGCGCCAGCACCACCCTCGGGGGACCCCGGGGATCAGATACGCAGTATTTT.

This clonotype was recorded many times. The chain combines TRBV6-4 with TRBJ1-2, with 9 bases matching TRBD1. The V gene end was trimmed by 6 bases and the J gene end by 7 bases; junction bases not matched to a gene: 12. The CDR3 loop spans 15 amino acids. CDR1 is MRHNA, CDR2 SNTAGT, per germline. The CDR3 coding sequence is TGTGCCAGCAGCGCCACCGGGACAGGGATAAGTGGCTACACCTTC. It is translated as CASSATGTGISGYTF.